The entry below describes one T cell receptor (beta chain). The antigen remains unidentified. This entry belongs to a study of cytomegalovirus exposure and HLA in healthy donors. Study in general: Caucasian-associated ancestry cluster membership applied to approximately 84% of around 400 genotyped donors.

Study-wide results and limits: Later analysis reportedly placed an Asian-associated ancestry cluster below the roughly 600-donor mean in N-insertions. It was approximately 170 TCR beta chains that were listed as cytomegalovirus-associated.

CDR3 length: 13 residues. Trimming left V 3 bases short and J 6 bases short, with 6 bases between. Looked up from germline, CDR1 is KGHSH and CDR2 is LQKENI. 13 Jbeta primers and 60 Vbeta primers were used for the PCR. Profiled with immunoSEQ multiplex PCR; TCRdb holds only in-frame clones, not every one. Here the sample table reports fewer than 60,000 clones. When sampled, the donors appeared nominally healthy, though they likely had unrecorded immune exposures. V gene TRBV18 combines with J gene TRBJ1-6; D call uncertain. The sample taken for sequencing was PBMCs. This TCR was sampled from a woman aged 25 to 39 in good health and CMV-seropositive. The CDR3 bases are TGTGCCAGCTCACCCGGCGGTAATTCACCCCTCCACTTT. As protein: CASSPGGNSPLHF.